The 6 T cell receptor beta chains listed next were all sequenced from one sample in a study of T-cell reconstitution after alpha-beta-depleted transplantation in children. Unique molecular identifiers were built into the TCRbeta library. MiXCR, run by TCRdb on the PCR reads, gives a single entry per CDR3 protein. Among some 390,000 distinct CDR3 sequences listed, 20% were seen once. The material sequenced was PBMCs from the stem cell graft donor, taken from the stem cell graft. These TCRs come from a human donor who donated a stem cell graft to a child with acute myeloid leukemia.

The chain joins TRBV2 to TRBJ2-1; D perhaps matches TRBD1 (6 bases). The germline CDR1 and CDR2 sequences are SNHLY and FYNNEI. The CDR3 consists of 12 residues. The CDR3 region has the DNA TGTGCGGAACAGGGTAATTTCGATGAGCAGTTCTTC. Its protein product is CAEQGNFDEQFF.

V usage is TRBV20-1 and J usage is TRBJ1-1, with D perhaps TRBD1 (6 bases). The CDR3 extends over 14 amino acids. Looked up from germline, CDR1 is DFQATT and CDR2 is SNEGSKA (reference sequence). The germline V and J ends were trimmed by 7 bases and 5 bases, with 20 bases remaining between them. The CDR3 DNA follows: TGCAGTGTGTCGGGGGGGCGTTTTCGTACTGAAGCTTTCTTT. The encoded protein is CSVSGGRFRTEAFF.

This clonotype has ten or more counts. CDR3 region: CSARQALNTGELFF. The CDR3 bases are TGCAGTGCTAGACAGGCGCTAAACACCGGGGAGCTGTTTTTT. The chain couples TRBV20-1 to TRBJ2-2, with D hard to call. Looked up from germline, CDR1 is DFQATT and CDR2 is SNEGSKA (reference sequence). The CDR3 has 14 residues. The ends were cut back, 2 bases at V and 2 bases at J, with 9 bases in the middle.

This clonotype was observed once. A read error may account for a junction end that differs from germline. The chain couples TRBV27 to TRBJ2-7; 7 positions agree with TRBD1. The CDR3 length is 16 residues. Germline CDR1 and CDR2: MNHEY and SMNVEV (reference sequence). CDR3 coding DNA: TGTGCCGGCAGTTTGACCGACAGGGCGAGCTCCTACGAGCAGTACTTC. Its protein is CAGSLTDRASSYEQYF.

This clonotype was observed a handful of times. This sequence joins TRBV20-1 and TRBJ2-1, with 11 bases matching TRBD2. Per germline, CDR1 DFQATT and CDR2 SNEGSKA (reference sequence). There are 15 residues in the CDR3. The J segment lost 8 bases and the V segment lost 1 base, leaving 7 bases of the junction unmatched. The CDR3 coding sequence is TGCAGTGCTAGAGTAGCGGGAGGGCCCTCTCATGAGCAGTTCTTC. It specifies CSARVAGGPSHEQFF.

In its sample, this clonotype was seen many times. In nucleotides, the CDR3 is TGCAGCGTTGAGACAGGGGGACACATTCAGTACTTC. Translated: CSVETGGHIQYF. J is TRBJ2-4 and V is TRBV29-1, with 9 bases that match TRBD1. V dropped 3 bases and J dropped 8; count of bases not matched to a gene: 2. The germline V gene has CDR1 SQVTM and CDR2 ANQGSEA. CDR3 size: 12 residues.